This TCR beta chain is from a study of beta chain features in type 1 diabetes. About this clone itself: The antigen is unknown.

V lost 3 bases, J lost 3 bases, and 14 bases lay in between. CDR3 length: 15 residues. Germline V gene data show CDR1 as SGDLS and CDR2 as YYNGEE. Sequenced material consisted of expressed TCRB transcripts (all of the isolated RNA was reverse transcribed). Libraries were prepared by immunoSEQ multiplex PCR; TCRdb keeps only in-frame clonotypes and omits some of them. The sample lists about 160,000 clones, roughly 59% seen once, with roughly 0.092% in the top ten. Overall study findings and caveats: Shortening of TCRB CDR3s, moderate but significant, appeared in all four CD4+ subsets of Type 1 diabetes patients. Type 1 diabetes patients had fewer VDJ junction insertions and more deletions.

Sequencing input: naive CD4+ T cells from blood. This sequence originates from a man aged 25-40 years with type 1 diabetes. The chain links TRBV9 to TRBJ2-3; the D is unclear. The CDR3 DNA sequence: TGTGCCAGCAGCGCAGTCCCCCCCTTAACAGATACGCAGTATTTT. This sequence encodes CASSAVPPLTDTQYF.